This is a list of T cell receptor beta chains from one sample in a study of T cell clonotyping in hematopoietic cell transplantation. Libraries were prepared by immunoSEQ multiplex PCR; TCRdb keeps only in-frame clonotypes and omits some of them. The sample gives 12,000 or so clones, approximately 92% of which show up once; approximately 3.9% is in the top ten. Sequencing used peripheral blood mononuclear cells. These receptors originate from a human donor who either received an allogeneic hematopoietic cell transplant for a myeloid malignancy or was a related donor (not recorded which). Some clones in this sample may be carry-over from other donors' samples. The CDR3 runs from the conserved cysteine through the conserved F or W. Fields, in order: D gene, V gene, J gene, clone size, CDR3 DNA, CDR3 protein. D genes are given only for firm matches. Expanded clones are given a class, and other clones once, few, many or no size at all.

>.|TRBV9|TRBJ1-2|.
TGTGCCAGCAGCCACGACGGTCCCTATGGCTACACCTTC
CASSHDGPYGYTF
>TRBD1|TRBV4-2|TRBJ1-2|.
TGTGCCAGCAGCCTTAGGGACAGGGGGATCAACTATGGCTACACCTTC
CASSLRDRGINYGYTF
>.|TRBV6-5|TRBJ1-6|once
TGTGCCAGCGCGACAGGCTCGGGACTTAATTCACCCCTCCACTTT
CASATGSGLNSPLHF
>.|TRBV14|TRBJ1-1|.
TGTGCCAGCAGCTTACAGGGCAACACTGAAGCTTTCTTT
CASSLQGNTEAFF
>TRBD1|TRBV9|TRBJ1-5|.
TGTGCCAGCAGCGGATGGGACAGTCCAAATCAGCCCCAGCATTTT
CASSGWDSPNQPQHF
>.|TRBV2|TRBJ1-3|.
TGTGCCAGCACCGGTTCGACAGGAAACACCATATATTTT
CASTGSTGNTIYF
>.|TRBV7-2|TRBJ1-1|.
TGTGCCAGCAGCTTAGATAGGCTTGGAGCTTTCTTT
CASSLDRLGAFF
>TRBD1|TRBV27|TRBJ2-5|.
TGTGCCAGCAGTGGACAGGGGGGAGAGACCCAGTACTTC
CASSGQGGETQYF
>.|TRBV10-3|TRBJ2-2|.
TGTGCCATCACCTCGGCGCTGAACACCGGGGAGCTGTTTTTT
CAITSALNTGELFF
>.|TRBV19|TRBJ2-7|.
TGTGCCAGTAGTTCTAAGCCGGGCTCTGACTACGAGCAGTACTTC
CASSSKPGSDYEQYF
>.|TRBV27|TRBJ2-7|.
TGTGCCAGCAGTTTGGGGGTTGCCCAACCCTACGAGCAGTACTTC
CASSLGVAQPYEQYF
>.|TRBV19|TRBJ2-7|.
TGTGCCAGTAGTACCCGGGCCTCGGGGTACGAGCAGTACTTC
CASSTRASGYEQYF
>TRBD1|TRBV27|TRBJ1-3|.
TGTGCCAGCAGTTTATATCCCGACAGGGGGCGGCCTGGAAACACCATATATTTT
CASSLYPDRGRPGNTIYF
>.|TRBV5-6|TRBJ1-2|.
TGTGCCAGCAGCTTGCGGACAGCCTATGGCTACACCTTC
CASSLRTAYGYTF
>.|TRBV7-8|TRBJ1-2|.
TGTGCCAGCAGCTTATTGAGCCCAGAAAACTATGGCTACACCTTC
CASSLLSPENYGYTF
>.|TRBV30|TRBJ2-7|.
TGTGCCTGGAAAGTGTCCTACGAGCAGTACTTC
CAWKVSYEQYF
>TRBD1|TRBV7-2|TRBJ2-1|.
TGTGCCAGCAGCGACCGGGACAGGGGAACTAATGAGCAGTTCTTC
CASSDRDRGTNEQFF
>.|TRBV16|TRBJ1-6|.
TGTGCCAGCAGCCAATCGGCGGGCCTGGGTTCACCCCTCCACTTT
CASSQSAGLGSPLHF
>.|TRBV7-9|TRBJ1-6|.
TGTGCCAGCAGCCCTGAGGGCAGAAATTCACCCCTCCACTTT
CASSPEGRNSPLHF
>.|TRBV9|TRBJ1-2|.
TGTGCCAGCAGCACCAGCCTCACCGATAACTATGGCTACACCTTC
CASSTSLTDNYGYTF
>TRBD1|TRBV19|TRBJ1-1|.
TGTGCCAGTACCGGGACAGGGTGGGTGAGCACTGAAGCTTTCTTT
CASTGTGWVSTEAFF
>.|TRBV2|TRBJ1-6|.
TGTGCCAGCAGAACCTTAGAGGATACAGGGCGTGCATATAATTCACCCCTCCACTTT
CASRTLEDTGRAYNSPLHF
>.|TRBV27|TRBJ2-2|.
TGTGCCAGCAGTCCGTGGACTATATACACCGGGGAGCTGTTTTTT
CASSPWTIYTGELFF
>TRBD2|TRBV30|TRBJ2-3|.
TGTGCCTGGGGCCAACTAGCGGGGGGACATACGCAGTATTTT
CAWGQLAGGHTQYF
>.|TRBV7-2|TRBJ1-1|once
TGTGCCAGCAGCCCACCTAGGTGGGTTAGTGAAGCTTTCTTT
CASSPPRWVSEAFF
>.|TRBV5-1|TRBJ1-1|.
TGCGCCAGCACCTTGGGGGGGGCGAACACTGAAGCTTTCTTT
CASTLGGANTEAFF
>.|TRBV6-5|TRBJ2-7|.
TGTGCCAGCACCAGGATAGGAAGCTCCTACGAGCAGTACTTC
CASTRIGSSYEQYF
>.|TRBV7-8|TRBJ1-2|.
TGTGCCAGCAGCTTAGCTTCGCGAACTTATGGCTACACCTTC
CASSLASRTYGYTF